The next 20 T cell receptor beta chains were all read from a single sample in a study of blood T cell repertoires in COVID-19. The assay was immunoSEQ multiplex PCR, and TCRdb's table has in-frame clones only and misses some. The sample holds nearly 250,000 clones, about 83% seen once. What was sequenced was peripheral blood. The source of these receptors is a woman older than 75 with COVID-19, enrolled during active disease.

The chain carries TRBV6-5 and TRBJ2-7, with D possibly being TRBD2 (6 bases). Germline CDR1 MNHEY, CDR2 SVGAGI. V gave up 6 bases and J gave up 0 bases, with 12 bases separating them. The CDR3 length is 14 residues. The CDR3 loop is CASSQEGHSYEQYF. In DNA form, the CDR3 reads TGTGCCAGCAGCCAGGAGGGCCACTCCTACGAGCAGTACTTC.

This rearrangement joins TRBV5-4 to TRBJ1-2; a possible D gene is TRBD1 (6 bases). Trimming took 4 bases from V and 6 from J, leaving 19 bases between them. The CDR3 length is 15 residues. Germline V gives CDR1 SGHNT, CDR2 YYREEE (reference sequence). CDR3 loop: CASSIRQDPSHGYTF. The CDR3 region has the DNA TGTGCCAGCAGCATTAGACAGGACCCCTCCCATGGCTACACCTTC.

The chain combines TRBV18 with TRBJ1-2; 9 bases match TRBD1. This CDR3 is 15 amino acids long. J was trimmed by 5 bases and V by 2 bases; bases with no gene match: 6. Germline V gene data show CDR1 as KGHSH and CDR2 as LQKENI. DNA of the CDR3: TGTGCCAGCTCACCATCGGACAGGGGATATTATGGCTACACCTTC. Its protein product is CASSPSDRGYYGYTF.

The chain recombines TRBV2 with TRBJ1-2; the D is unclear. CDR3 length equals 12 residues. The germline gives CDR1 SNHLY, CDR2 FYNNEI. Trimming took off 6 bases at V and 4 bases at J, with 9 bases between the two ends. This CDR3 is CASRLAGYGYTF. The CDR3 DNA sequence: TGTGCCAGCAGGTTAGCGGGCTATGGCTACACCTTC.

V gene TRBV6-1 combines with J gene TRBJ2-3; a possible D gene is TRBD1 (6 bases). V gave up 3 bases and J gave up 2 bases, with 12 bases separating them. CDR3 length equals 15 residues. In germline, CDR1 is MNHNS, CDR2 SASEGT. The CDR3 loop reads CASSETGINTDTQYF. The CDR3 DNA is TGTGCCAGCAGTGAGACAGGAATAAACACAGATACGCAGTATTTT.

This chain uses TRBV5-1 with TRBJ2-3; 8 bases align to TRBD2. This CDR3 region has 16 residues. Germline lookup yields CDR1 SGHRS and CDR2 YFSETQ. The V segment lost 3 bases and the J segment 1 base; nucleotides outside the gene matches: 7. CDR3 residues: CASSSGGQTRTDTQYF. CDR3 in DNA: TGCGCCAGCAGCTCGGGGGGGCAGACGCGCACAGATACGCAGTATTTT.

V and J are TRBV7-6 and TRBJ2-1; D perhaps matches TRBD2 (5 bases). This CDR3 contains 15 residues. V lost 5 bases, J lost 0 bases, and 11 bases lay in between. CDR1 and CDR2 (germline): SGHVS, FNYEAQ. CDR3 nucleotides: TGTGCCAGCAGCCAGCGGCTTAGCTCCTACAATGAGCAGTTCTTC. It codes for CASSQRLSSYNEQFF.

As DNA, the CDR3 is TGCGCCAGCAGGGTGGACAGGGATCAGCCCCAGCATTTT. Protein product: CASRVDRDQPQHF. The rearrangement joins TRBV5-1 to TRBJ1-5; the match to TRBD1 covers 8 bases. The CDR3 sequence is 13 residues long. Germline-derived CDR1 and CDR2 are SGHRS and YFSETQ. The V and J ends lost 5 bases and 5 bases, in that order; junction bases with no gene match: 3.

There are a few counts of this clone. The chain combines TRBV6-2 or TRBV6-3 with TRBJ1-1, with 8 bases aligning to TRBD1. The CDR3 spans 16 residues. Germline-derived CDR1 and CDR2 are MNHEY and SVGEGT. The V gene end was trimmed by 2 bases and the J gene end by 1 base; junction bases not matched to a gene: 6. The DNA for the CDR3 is TGTGCCAGCAGTTACCCAGGACAGGGCGCGAACACTGAAGCTTTCTTT. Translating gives CASSYPGQGANTEAFF.

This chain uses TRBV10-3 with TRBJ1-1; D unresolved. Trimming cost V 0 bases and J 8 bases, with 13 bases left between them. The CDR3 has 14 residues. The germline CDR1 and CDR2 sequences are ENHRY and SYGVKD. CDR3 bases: TGTGCCATCAGTGAGTCAAGCGATAGCGGGGAAGCTTTCTTT. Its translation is CAISESSDSGEAFF.

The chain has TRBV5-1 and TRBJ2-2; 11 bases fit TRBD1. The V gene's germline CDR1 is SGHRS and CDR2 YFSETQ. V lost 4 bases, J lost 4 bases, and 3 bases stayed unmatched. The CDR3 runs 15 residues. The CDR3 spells CASSPDRGPTGELFF. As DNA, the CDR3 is TGCGCCAGCAGCCCGGACAGGGGGCCCACCGGGGAGCTGTTTTTT.

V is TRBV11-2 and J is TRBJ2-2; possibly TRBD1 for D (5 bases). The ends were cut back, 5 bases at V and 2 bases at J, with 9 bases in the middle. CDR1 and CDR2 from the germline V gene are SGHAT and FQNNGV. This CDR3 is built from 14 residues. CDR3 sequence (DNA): TGTGCCAGCAGCCTGACAGAAAACACCGGGGAGCTGTTTTTT. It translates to CASSLTENTGELFF.

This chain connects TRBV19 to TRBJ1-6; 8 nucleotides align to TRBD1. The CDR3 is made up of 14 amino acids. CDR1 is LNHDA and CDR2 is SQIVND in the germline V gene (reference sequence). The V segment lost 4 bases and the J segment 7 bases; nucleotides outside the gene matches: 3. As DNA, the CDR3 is TGTGCCAGTAGTACTACAGGGGGAAATTCACCCCTCCACTTT. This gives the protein CASSTTGGNSPLHF.

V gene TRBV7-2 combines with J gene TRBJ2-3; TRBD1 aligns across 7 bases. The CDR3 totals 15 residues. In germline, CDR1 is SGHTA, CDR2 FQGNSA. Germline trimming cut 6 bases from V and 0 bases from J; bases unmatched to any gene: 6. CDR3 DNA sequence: TGTGCCAGCAGAGATGGCAGGGGGAGCACAGATACGCAGTATTTT. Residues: CASRDGRGSTDTQYF.

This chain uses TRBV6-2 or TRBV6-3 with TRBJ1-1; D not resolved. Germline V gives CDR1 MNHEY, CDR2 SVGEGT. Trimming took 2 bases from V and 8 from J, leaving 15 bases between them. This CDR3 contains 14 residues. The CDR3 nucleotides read TGTGCCAGCAGTTACGGTAGCCCCCCCCTGGAAGCTTTCTTT. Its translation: CASSYGSPPLEAFF.

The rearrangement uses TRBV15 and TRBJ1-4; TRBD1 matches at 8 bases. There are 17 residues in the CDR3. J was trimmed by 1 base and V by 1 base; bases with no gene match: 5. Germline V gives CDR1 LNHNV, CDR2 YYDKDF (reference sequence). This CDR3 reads CATSRVGDRGTNEKLFF. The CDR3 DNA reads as TGTGCCACCAGCAGAGTGGGAGACAGGGGAACTAATGAAAAACTGTTTTTT.

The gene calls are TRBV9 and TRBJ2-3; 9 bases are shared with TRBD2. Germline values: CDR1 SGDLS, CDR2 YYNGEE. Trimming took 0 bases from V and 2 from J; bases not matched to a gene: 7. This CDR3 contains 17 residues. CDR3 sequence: CASSVGVSGGTTDTQYF. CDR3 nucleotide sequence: TGTGCCAGCAGCGTAGGGGTTAGCGGGGGAACCACAGATACGCAGTATTTT.

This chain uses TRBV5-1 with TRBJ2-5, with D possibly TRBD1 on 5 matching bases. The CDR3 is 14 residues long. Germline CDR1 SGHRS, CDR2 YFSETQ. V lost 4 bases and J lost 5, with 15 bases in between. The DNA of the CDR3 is TGCGCCAGCAGCCCTAGGTCCAGGGTGGAGACCCAGTACTTC. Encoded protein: CASSPRSRVETQYF.

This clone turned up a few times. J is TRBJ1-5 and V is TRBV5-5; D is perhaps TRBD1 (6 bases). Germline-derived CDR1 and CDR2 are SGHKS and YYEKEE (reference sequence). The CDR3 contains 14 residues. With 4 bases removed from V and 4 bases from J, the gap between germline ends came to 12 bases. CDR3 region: CASSDGTLNQPQHF. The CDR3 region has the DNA TGTGCCAGCAGCGACGGGACACTTAATCAGCCCCAGCATTTT.

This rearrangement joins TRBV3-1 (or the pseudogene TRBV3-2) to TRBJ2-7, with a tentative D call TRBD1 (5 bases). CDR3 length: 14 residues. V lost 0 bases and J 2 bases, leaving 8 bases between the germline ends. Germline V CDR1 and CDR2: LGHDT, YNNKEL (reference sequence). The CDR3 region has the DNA TGTGCCAGCAGCCAAGAAACAGGTCCCTACGAGCAGTACTTC. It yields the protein CASSQETGPYEQYF.